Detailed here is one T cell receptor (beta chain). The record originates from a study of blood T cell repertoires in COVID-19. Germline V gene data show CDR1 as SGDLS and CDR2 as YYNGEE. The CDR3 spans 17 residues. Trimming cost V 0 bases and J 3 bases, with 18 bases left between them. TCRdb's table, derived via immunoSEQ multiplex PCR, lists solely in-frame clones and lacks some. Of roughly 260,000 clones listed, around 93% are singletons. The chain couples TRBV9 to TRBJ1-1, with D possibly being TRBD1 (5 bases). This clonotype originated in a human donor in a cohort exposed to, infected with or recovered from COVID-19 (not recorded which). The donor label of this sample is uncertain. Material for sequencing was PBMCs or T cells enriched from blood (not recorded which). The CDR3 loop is CASSVAVRAEGDTEAFF. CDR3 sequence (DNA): TGTGCCAGCAGCGTAGCTGTCAGGGCGGAGGGTGACACTGAAGCTTTCTTT.